Listed below are T cell receptor beta chains from one sample, sequenced in a study of T cell responses to AZD1222 COVID-19 vaccine. TCRdb's table, derived via immunoSEQ multiplex PCR, lists solely in-frame clones and lacks some. The sample has some 180,000 clones; approximately 92% are singletons. The sample here was peripheral blood, taken on day 0 of AZD1222 vaccination. All receptors derive from an adult in good health. The CDR3 runs from the conserved cysteine through the conserved F or W. Each record gives: V gene, clone size, D gene, J gene, CDR3 DNA, CDR3 protein. D genes are given only for firm matches. Only part of the rows carry a size: once, few, many, or a class if the clone is expanded.

v_call: TRBV6-6
clone_size: NA
d_call: NA
j_call: TRBJ1-5
cdr3_nt: TGTGCCAGCAGAGACAGGCCGAACAATCAGCCCCAGCATTTT
cdr3_aa: CASRDRPNNQPQHF

v_call: TRBV29-1
clone_size: NA
d_call: NA
j_call: TRBJ1-2
cdr3_nt: TGCAGCGTTGAGGCTAGGACTGGATACACCTTC
cdr3_aa: CSVEARTGYTF

v_call: TRBV3-1/TRBV3-2
clone_size: NA
d_call: NA
j_call: TRBJ1-4
cdr3_nt: TGTGCCAGCACCGTAGACAGAAAGGTGGAAAAACTGTTTTTT
cdr3_aa: CASTVDRKVEKLFF

v_call: TRBV11-2
clone_size: NA
d_call: NA
j_call: TRBJ1-3
cdr3_nt: TGTGCCAGCAGCCTTGATCTCCGTGGGAACACCATATATTTT
cdr3_aa: CASSLDLRGNTIYF

v_call: TRBV7-8
clone_size: NA
d_call: TRBD1
j_call: TRBJ2-5
cdr3_nt: TGTGCCAGCAATCCTAGGACAGGCTCGGGGGAGACCCAGTACTTC
cdr3_aa: CASNPRTGSGETQYF

v_call: TRBV6-1
clone_size: few
d_call: NA
j_call: TRBJ1-2
cdr3_nt: TGTGCCAGCAGTGAAGGTAGCTACTATGGCTACACCTTC
cdr3_aa: CASSEGSYYGYTF

v_call: TRBV4-2
clone_size: NA
d_call: NA
j_call: TRBJ1-2
cdr3_nt: TGTGCCAGCAGCCCGGGAGTAAACTATGGCTACACCTTC
cdr3_aa: CASSPGVNYGYTF

v_call: TRBV27
clone_size: NA
d_call: NA
j_call: TRBJ1-2
cdr3_nt: TGTGCCAGCAGTTTGACCCCGAGGGTCGGCTACACCTTC
cdr3_aa: CASSLTPRVGYTF

v_call: TRBV7-9
clone_size: once
d_call: TRBD1
j_call: TRBJ1-2
cdr3_nt: TGTGCCAGCAGCTCCCGGCCCACAGGGGATTCCTATGGCTACACCTTC
cdr3_aa: CASSSRPTGDSYGYTF

v_call: TRBV9
clone_size: NA
d_call: NA
j_call: TRBJ1-6
cdr3_nt: TGTGCCAGCAGCGTTAGGATTTTTAATTCACCCCTCCACTTT
cdr3_aa: CASSVRIFNSPLHF

v_call: TRBV6-4
clone_size: NA
d_call: NA
j_call: TRBJ1-2
cdr3_nt: TGTGCCAGCAGCCCGGAGGGGAACTATGGCTACACCTTC
cdr3_aa: CASSPEGNYGYTF

v_call: TRBV7-2
clone_size: NA
d_call: TRBD1
j_call: TRBJ2-7
cdr3_nt: TGTGCCAGCAGAGCGCCGGGACAGCAGGCTTGGGAGCAGTACTTC
cdr3_aa: CASRAPGQQAWEQYF

v_call: TRBV27
clone_size: once
d_call: TRBD1
j_call: TRBJ1-4
cdr3_nt: TGTGCCAGCCGAGACAGGGCCACTGAAAAACTGTTTTTT
cdr3_aa: CASRDRATEKLFF

v_call: TRBV7-2
clone_size: NA
d_call: TRBD2
j_call: TRBJ2-1
cdr3_nt: TGTGCCAGCAGCTCCTCGACTAGCGGGGTTTTCTTC
cdr3_aa: CASSSSTSGVFF